The 9 T cell receptor beta chains presented below share a single source sample, sequenced in a study of blood T cells in healthy people across ages. Then a second PCR, running roughly 7 to 11 cycles, was carried out with a sample-barcoded 5' primer and a J-beta primer mix. TCRdb reanalysed the 5' RACE reads using MiXCR and keeps one entry per CDR3 protein. The sample contains roughly 1.4 million distinct CDR3 sequences, 55% to 75% of which appear only once. Sequenced sample: blood. These receptors were collected from a young man in good health.

The genes are TRBV12-3 or TRBV12-4 and TRBJ2-2; TRBD2 agrees at 7 bases. J lost 6 bases, V lost 6 bases, and 10 bases had no gene match. This CDR3 region has 15 residues. The CDR3 nucleotides are TGTGCCAGCAGCCCCGTCTTGGGGGGGGCCGGGGAGCTGTTTTTT. Protein: CASSPVLGGAGELFF.

This chain connects TRBV7-9 to TRBJ2-3; TRBD2 aligns across 14 bases. The length of the CDR3 is 17 residues. Looked up from germline, CDR1 is SEHNR and CDR2 is FQNEAQ (reference sequence). J lost 7 bases, V lost 3 bases, and 9 bases had no gene match. CDR3 region: CASSFTGTSGGGYTQYF. DNA of the CDR3: TGTGCCAGCAGCTTTACCGGGACTAGCGGGGGCGGCTATACGCAGTATTTT.

This clonotype was detected only once. The V and J genes are TRBV5-1 and TRBJ1-2; 11 bases are shared with TRBD1. Per the germline V gene, CDR1 is SGHRS and CDR2 is YFSETQ. The V gene end was trimmed by 5 bases and the J gene end by 4 bases; junction bases not matched to a gene: 10. The CDR3 is 16 residues long. The DNA for the CDR3 is TGCGCCAGCAGAGACCGGGACAGGGGGTGGCTCTATGGCTACACCTTC. Amino acids: CASRDRDRGWLYGYTF.

This rearrangement joins TRBV7-9 to TRBJ1-2; TRBD1 might be the D (6 bases). CDR1 SEHNR and CDR2 FQNEAQ come from the germline V gene (reference sequence). The germline V and J ends were trimmed by 11 bases and 3 bases, with 16 bases remaining between them. This CDR3 contains 13 residues. For the CDR3, the DNA is TGTGCCGGCAAGGAGGACAGCCACTATGGCTACACCTTC. Translated: CAGKEDSHYGYTF.

The genes are TRBV12-3 or TRBV12-4 and TRBJ1-2; D ambiguous. The V gene lost 3 bases and the J gene lost 2 bases, with 10 bases spanning the gap. The CDR3 is 14 amino acids. The DNA of the CDR3 is TGTGCCAGCAGTTTCTGGACGGAAAACTATGGCTACACCTTC. This gives the protein CASSFWTENYGYTF.

The V and J genes are TRBV7-6 and TRBJ2-5; 9 bases map to TRBD1. There are 16 residues in the CDR3. V was clipped by 5 bases and J by 2 bases; unmatched bases: 9. Germline-derived CDR1 and CDR2 are SGHVS and FNYEAQ. The DNA of the CDR3 is TGTGCCAGCAGCCGTCAGACCGGACAGGGGCAAGAGACCCAGTACTTC. It specifies CASSRQTGQGQETQYF. Combining the CDR3 with reference TRBV7-6 and TRBJ2-5 gives the whole variable domain GAGVSQSPRYKVTKRGQDVALRCDPISGHVSLYWYRQALGQGPEFLTYFNYEAQQDKSGLPNDRFSAERPEGSISTLTIQRTEQRDSAMYRCASSRQTGQGQETQYFGPGTRLLVL.

The chain uses TRBV9 and TRBJ2-1; D uncertain. Germline-derived CDR1 and CDR2 are SGDLS and YYNGEE. V gave up 3 bases and J gave up 6 bases, with 10 bases separating them. CDR3 length: 13 amino acids. The chain's CDR3 is CASSGNLGNEQFF. In nucleotides, the CDR3 is TGTGCCAGCAGCGGAAACCTCGGCAATGAGCAGTTCTTC.

This chain uses TRBV10-3 with TRBJ1-2, with D perhaps TRBD1 (5 bases). Germline V gene sequence: CDR1 ENHRY, CDR2 SYGVKD. The CDR3 is made up of 15 amino acids. V dropped 0 bases and J dropped 5 bases, with 13 bases sitting between them. This CDR3 reads CAISESKTGLYGYTF. The CDR3 coding sequence is TGTGCCATCAGTGAGTCGAAAACAGGCCTATATGGCTACACCTTC.

The rearrangement uses TRBV6-1 and TRBJ2-7, with a tentative D call TRBD1 (5 bases). The CDR3 sequence is 15 residues long. CDR1 MNHNS and CDR2 SASEGT come from the germline V gene. V was shortened by 3 bases and J by 4 bases, with 16 bases between the two germline ends. The CDR3 region is CASSDFPDRVYEQYF. Written as DNA, the CDR3 is TGTGCCAGCAGTGATTTTCCAGACAGAGTATACGAGCAGTACTTC.